The rows below give T cell receptor beta chains drawn from one sample of a study of blood T cell repertoires in COVID-19. TCRdb's copy holds only in-frame clones and misses some; the assay was immunoSEQ multiplex PCR. The repertoire includes about 34,000 clones, roughly 77% of them detected once, and 14% to 15% sits in the top ten. Sequencing used peripheral blood. Every receptor here comes from a man older than 75 with active or convalescent COVID-19. Each CDR3 is given with its conserved first and last residue. The order of the fields is J gene, D gene, V gene, clone size, CDR3 protein, CDR3 DNA. The D gene is left open where the match is weak. Size values are once, few and many counts, or a class for expanded clones, and some rows have none.

TRBJ1-1	-	TRBV2	-	CASGAGMNTEAFF	TGTGCCAGCGGGGCAGGGATGAACACTGAAGCTTTCTTT
TRBJ1-1	TRBD1	TRBV2	-	CASSPDRRTEAFF	TGTGCCAGCAGTCCGGACAGGAGGACTGAAGCTTTCTTT
TRBJ2-1	TRBD1	TRBV29-1	few	CSAAALGQGINEQFF	TGCAGCGCTGCCGCCCTGGGACAGGGAATCAATGAGCAGTTCTTC
TRBJ2-1	TRBD2	TRBV18	-	CASSLGGGRAPNEQFF	TGTGCCAGCTCCCTCGGAGGCGGGAGGGCCCCGAATGAGCAGTTCTTC
TRBJ2-2	-	TRBV30	-	CAWSTTGSNGELFF	TGTGCCTGGAGTACAACAGGGTCTAACGGGGAGCTGTTTTTT
TRBJ2-3	-	TRBV19	-	CASRPPGTDTQYF	TGTGCCAGTAGGCCACCAGGCACAGATACGCAGTATTTT
TRBJ2-3	-	TRBV28	few	CASSSPGGTDTQYF	TGTGCCAGCAGTTCGCCAGGGGGCACAGATACGCAGTATTTT
TRBJ2-2	TRBD1	TRBV4-1	-	CASSQGQGAYTGELFF	TGCGCCAGCAGCCAGGGACAGGGGGCTTACACCGGGGAGCTGTTTTTT
TRBJ2-6	TRBD2	TRBV19	-	CASSIGTTSGANVLTF	TGTGCCAGTAGTATCGGGACTACCTCTGGGGCCAACGTCCTGACTTTC
TRBJ1-2	-	TRBV28	-	CASSLRVVYGYTF	TGTGCCAGCAGTTTGCGGGTTGTCTATGGCTACACCTTC
TRBJ2-5	-	TRBV10-1	-	CASSESSIFTGEETQYF	TGCGCCAGCAGTGAGTCGAGCATCTTTACCGGTGAAGAGACCCAGTACTTC
TRBJ2-3	TRBD1	TRBV28	-	CASSFWRDRAGTDTQYF	TGTGCCAGCAGTTTCTGGAGGGACAGGGCGGGGACAGATACGCAGTATTTT
TRBJ2-1	-	TRBV10-2	once	CASIGSSSDEQFF	TGCGCCAGCATCGGTTCTAGTTCGGATGAGCAGTTCTTC
TRBJ2-1	TRBD2	TRBV5-1	-	CASSHGLGVPNEQFF	TGCGCCAGCAGCCACGGACTAGGGGTACCCAATGAGCAGTTCTTC
TRBJ1-2	TRBD1	TRBV30	few	CAWSVLQWDSPNYGYTF	TGTGCCTGGAGTGTACTTCAATGGGACAGCCCTAACTATGGCTACACCTTC
TRBJ1-4	-	TRBV27	-	CATSTGSHQKLFF	TGTGCCACCTCAACAGGTTCACACCAAAAACTGTTTTTT
TRBJ2-7	TRBD1	TRBV6-2/TRBV6-3	few	CASSYNPRQGPSYEQYF	TGTGCCAGCAGTTACAACCCCCGACAGGGGCCGTCCTACGAGCAGTACTTC